The text below deals with one TCR beta chain. A second PCR of 7 to 11 cycles used a sample-barcoded 5' primer and a J-beta primer mix. TCRdb re-derived calls from the 5' RACE reads in MiXCR, one entry per CDR3 protein. The sample shows 750,000 to 950,000 distinct CDR3 sequences, roughly 25% of them seen only once. The data belong to a study of blood T cells in healthy people across ages. These data are also associated with another study on T cells of mothers and their children.

The origin of this receptor is a boy between 10 and 17 years old in good health. The sequenced sample consisted of blood.

As DNA, the CDR3 is TGCAGTGCTGTGGACAGGGGCGTCCAGCCCCAGCATTTT. This gives the protein CSAVDRGVQPQHF. V gene TRBV20-1 combines with J gene TRBJ1-5; the match to TRBD1 covers 9 bases. The J segment lost 7 bases and the V segment lost 5 bases, leaving 6 bases of the junction unmatched. The length of the CDR3 is 13 residues. CDR1 is DFQATT and CDR2 is SNEGSKA in the germline V gene (reference sequence).